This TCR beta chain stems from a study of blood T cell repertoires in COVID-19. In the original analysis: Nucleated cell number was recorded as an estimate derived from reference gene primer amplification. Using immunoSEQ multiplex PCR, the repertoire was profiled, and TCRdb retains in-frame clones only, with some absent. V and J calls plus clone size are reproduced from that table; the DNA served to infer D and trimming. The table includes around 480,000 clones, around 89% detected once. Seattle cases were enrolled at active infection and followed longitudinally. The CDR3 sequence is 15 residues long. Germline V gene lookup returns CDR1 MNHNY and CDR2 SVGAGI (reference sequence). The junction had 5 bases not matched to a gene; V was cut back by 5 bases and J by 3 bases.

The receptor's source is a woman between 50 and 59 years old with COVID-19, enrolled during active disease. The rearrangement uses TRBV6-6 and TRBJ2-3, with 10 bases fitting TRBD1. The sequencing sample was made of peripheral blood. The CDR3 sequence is CASSLRDRGTDTQYF. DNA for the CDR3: TGTGCCAGCAGTCTCCGGGACAGGGGAACAGATACGCAGTATTTT.